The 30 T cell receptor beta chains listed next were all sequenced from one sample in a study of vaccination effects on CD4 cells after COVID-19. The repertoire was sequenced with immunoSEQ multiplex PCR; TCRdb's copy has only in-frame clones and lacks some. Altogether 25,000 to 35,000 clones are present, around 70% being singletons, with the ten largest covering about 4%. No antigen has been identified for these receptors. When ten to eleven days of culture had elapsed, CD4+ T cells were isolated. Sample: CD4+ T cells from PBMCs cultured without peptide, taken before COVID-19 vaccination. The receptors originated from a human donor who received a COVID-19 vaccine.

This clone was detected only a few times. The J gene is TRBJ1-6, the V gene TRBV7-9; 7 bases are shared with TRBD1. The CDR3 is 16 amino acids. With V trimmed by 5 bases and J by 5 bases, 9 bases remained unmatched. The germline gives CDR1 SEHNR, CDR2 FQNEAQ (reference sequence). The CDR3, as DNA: TGTGCCAGCAGCAGACGACAGGGTGCAAATAATTCACCCCTCCACTTT. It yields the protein CASSRRQGANNSPLHF.

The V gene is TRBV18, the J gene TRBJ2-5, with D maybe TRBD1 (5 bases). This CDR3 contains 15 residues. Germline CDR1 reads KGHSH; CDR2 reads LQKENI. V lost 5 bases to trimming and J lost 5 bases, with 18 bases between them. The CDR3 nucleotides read TGTGCCAGCTCATTGGACACCACTACCAGGGAGACCCAGTACTTC. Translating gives CASSLDTTTRETQYF.

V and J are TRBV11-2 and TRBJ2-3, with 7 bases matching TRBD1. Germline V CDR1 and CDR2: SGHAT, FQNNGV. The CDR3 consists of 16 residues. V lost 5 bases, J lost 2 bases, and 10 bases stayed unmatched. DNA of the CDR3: TGTGCCAGCAGCGAGATCAGGGGGAGTTCCACAGATACGCAGTATTTT. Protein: CASSEIRGSSTDTQYF.

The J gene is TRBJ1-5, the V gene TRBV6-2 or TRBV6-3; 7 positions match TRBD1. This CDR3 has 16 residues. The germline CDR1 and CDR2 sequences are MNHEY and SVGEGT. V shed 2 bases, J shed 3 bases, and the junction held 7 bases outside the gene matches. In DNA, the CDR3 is TGTGCCAGCAGTTACGGGGGGGACAGATACAATCAGCCCCAGCATTTT. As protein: CASSYGGDRYNQPQHF.

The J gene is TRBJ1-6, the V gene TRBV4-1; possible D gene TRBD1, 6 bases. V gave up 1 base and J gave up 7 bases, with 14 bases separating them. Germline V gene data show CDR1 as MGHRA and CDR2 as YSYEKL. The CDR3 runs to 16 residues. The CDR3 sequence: CASSQVVAGANSPLHF. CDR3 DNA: TGCGCCAGCAGCCAAGTCGTTGCGGGGGCCAATTCACCCCTCCACTTT.

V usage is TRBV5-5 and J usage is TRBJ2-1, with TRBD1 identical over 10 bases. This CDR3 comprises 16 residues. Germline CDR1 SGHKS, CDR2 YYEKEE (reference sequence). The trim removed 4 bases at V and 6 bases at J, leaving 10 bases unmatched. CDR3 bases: TGTGCCAGCAGCCTGGCGGGACAGGGGAATGTCAATGAGCAGTTCTTC. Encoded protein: CASSLAGQGNVNEQFF.

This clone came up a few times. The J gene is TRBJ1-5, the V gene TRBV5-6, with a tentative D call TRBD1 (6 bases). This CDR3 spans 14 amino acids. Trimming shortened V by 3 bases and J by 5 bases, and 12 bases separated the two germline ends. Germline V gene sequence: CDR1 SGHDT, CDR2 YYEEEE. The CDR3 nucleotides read TGTGCCAGCAGCTCAAGACAGGCAGATCAGCCCCAGCATTTT. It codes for CASSSRQADQPQHF. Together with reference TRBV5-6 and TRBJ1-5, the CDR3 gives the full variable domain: DAGVTQSPTHLIKTRGQQVTLRCSPKSGHDTVSWYQQALGQGPQFIFQYYEEEERQRGNFPDRFSGHQFPNYSSELNVNALLLGDSALYLCASSSRQADQPQHFGDGTRLSIL.

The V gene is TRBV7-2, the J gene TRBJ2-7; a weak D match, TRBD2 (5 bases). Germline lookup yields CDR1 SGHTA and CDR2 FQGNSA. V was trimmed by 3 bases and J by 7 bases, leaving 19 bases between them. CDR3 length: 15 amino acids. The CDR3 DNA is TGTGCCAGCAGCTTTAATGCAGCGACTACGGGAGAGCAGTACTTC. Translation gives CASSFNAATTGEQYF.

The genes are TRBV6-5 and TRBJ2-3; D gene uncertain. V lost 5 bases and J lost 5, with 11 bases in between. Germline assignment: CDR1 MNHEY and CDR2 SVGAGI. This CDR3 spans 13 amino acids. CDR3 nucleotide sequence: TGTGCCAGCAGTCCGTTACCGGAAGATACGCAGTATTTT. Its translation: CASSPLPEDTQYF.

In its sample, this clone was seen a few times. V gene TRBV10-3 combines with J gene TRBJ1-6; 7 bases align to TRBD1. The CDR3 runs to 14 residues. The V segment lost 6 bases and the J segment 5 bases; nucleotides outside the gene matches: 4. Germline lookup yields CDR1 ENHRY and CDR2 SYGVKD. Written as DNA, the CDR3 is TGTGCCATCAGCGACAGGGTGGATAATTCACCCCTCCACTTT. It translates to CAISDRVDNSPLHF.

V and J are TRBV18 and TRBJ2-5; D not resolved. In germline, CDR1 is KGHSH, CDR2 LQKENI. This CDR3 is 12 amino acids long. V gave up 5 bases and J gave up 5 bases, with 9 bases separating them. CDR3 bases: TGTGCCAGCTCAGCCGCTTATGAGACCCAGTACTTC. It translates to CASSAAYETQYF.

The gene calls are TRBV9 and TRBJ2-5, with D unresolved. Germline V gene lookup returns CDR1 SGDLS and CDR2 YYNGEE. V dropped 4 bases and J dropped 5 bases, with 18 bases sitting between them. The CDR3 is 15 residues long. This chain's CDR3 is CASSPTPRGMETQYF. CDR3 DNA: TGTGCCAGCAGCCCCACCCCCAGAGGTATGGAGACCCAGTACTTC.

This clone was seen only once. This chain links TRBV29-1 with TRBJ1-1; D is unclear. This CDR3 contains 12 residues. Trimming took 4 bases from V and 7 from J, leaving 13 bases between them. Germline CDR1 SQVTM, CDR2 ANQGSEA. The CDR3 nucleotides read TGCAGCGTTGTCCCGCCGGGTAATGAAGCTTTCTTT. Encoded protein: CSVVPPGNEAFF.

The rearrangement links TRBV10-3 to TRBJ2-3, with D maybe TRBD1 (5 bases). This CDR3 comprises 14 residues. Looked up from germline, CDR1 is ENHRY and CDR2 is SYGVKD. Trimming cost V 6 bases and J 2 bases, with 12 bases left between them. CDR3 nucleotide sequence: TGTGCCATCAGCGCAGGGCCCGACACAGATACGCAGTATTTT. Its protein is CAISAGPDTDTQYF.

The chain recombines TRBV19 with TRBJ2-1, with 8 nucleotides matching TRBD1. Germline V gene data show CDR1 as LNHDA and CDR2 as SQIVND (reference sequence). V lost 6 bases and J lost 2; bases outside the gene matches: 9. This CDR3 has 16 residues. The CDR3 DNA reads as TGTGCCAGTAGGTTGGGACAGGCAACAACCTACAATGAGCAGTTCTTC. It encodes CASRLGQATTYNEQFF.

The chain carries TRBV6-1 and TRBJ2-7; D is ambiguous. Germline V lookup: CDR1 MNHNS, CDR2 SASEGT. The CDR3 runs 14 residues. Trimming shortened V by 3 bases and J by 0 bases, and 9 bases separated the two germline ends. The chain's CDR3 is CASSDASSSYEQYF. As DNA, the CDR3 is TGTGCCAGCAGTGACGCGAGCAGCTCCTACGAGCAGTACTTC.

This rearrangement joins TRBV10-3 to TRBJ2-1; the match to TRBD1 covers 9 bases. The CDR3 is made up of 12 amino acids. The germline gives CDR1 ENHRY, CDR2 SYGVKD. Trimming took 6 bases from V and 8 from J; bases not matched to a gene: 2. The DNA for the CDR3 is TGTGCCATCAGGGGACAGGGCGATGAGCAGTTCTTC. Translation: CAIRGQGDEQFF.

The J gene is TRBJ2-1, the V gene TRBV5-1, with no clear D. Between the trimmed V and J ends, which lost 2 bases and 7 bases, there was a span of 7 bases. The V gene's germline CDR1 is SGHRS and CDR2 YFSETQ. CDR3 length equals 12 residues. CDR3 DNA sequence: TGCGCCAGCAGCTTAACCTTAAATGAGCAGTTCTTC. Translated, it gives CASSLTLNEQFF.

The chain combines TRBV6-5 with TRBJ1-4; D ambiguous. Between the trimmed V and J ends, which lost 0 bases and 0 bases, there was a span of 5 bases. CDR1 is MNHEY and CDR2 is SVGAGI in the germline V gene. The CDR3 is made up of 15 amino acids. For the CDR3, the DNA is TGTGCCAGCAGTTACTCGCGGCCAACTAATGAAAAACTGTTTTTT. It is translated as CASSYSRPTNEKLFF.

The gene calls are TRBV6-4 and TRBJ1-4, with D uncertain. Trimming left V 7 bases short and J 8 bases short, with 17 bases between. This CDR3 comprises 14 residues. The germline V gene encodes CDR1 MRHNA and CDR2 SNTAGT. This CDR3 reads CASTPSTIGEKLFF. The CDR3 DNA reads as TGTGCCAGCACCCCGTCTACGATTGGGGAAAAACTGTTTTTT.

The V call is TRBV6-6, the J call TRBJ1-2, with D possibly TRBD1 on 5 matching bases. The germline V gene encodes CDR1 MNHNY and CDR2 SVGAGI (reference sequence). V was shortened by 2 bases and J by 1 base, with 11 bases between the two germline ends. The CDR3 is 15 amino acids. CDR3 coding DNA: TGTGCCAGCAGTTACACTCGGGGGGTTAACTATGGCTACACCTTC. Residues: CASSYTRGVNYGYTF.

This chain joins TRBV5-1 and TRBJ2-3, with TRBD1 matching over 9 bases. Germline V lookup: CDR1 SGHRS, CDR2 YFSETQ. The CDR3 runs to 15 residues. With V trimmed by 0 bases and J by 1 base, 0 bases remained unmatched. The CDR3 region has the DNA TGCGCCAGCAGCTTGGGGACAGGGGGCACAGATACGCAGTATTTT. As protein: CASSLGTGGTDTQYF.

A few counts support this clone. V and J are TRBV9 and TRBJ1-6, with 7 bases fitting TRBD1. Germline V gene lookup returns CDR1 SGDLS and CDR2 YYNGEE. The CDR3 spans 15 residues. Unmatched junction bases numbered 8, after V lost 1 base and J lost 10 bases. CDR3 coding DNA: TGTGCCAGCAGCGTAACGGAGGGGGCGAGGTCACCCCTCCACTTT. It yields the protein CASSVTEGARSPLHF. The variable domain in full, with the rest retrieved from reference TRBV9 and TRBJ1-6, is DSGVTQTPKHLITATGQRVTLRCSPRSGDLSVYWYQQSLDQGLQFLIQYYNGEERAKGNILERFSAQQFPDLHSELNLSSLELGDSALYFCASSVTEGARSPLHFGNGTRLTVT.

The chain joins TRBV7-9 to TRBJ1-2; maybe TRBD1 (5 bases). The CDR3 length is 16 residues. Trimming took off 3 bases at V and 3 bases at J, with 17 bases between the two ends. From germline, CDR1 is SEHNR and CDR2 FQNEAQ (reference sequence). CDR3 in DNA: TGTGCCAGCAGCTTTCCTCGCCGGGGGATGGACTATGGCTACACCTTC. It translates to CASSFPRRGMDYGYTF. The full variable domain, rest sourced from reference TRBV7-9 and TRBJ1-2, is DTGVSQNPRHKITKRGQNVTFRCDPISEHNRLYWYRQTLGQGPEFLTYFQNEAQLEKSRLLSDRFSAERPKGSFSTLEIQRTEQGDSAMYLCASSFPRRGMDYGYTFGSGTRLTVV.

The CDR3 reads CASGWGGRNQPQHF. As DNA, the CDR3 is TGTGCCAGCGGCTGGGGTGGTCGCAATCAGCCCCAGCATTTT. The J gene is TRBJ1-5, the V gene TRBV6-5, with no clear D. This CDR3 has 14 amino acids. Per germline, CDR1 MNHEY and CDR2 SVGAGI. Trimming cost V 8 bases and J 2 bases, with 13 bases left between them.

CDR3 bases: TGCGCCAGCAGCCAAGTTGACAACCGGGAGCAGTTCTTC. It codes for CASSQVDNREQFF. The chain carries TRBV4-1 and TRBJ2-1, with D unclear. Germline V gene sequence: CDR1 MGHRA, CDR2 YSYEKL. V was trimmed by 1 base and J by 10 bases, leaving 11 bases between them. The CDR3 totals 13 residues.

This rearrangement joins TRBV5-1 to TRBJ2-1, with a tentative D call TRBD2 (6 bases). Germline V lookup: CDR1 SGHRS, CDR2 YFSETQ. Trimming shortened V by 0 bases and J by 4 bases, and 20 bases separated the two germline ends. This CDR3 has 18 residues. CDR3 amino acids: CASSLEFLEREFYNEQFF. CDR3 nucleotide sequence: TGCGCCAGCAGCTTGGAGTTCTTGGAACGGGAGTTTTACAATGAGCAGTTCTTC.

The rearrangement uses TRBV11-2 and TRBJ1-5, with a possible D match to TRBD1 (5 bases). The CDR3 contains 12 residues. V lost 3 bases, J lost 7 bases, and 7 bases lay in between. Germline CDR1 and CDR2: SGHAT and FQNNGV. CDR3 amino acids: CASSFRDQPQHF. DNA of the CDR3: TGTGCCAGCAGCTTTAGGGACCAGCCCCAGCATTTT.

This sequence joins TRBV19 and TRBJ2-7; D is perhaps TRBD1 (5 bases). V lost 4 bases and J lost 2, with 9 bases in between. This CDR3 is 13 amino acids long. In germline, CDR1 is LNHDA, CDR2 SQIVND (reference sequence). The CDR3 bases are TGTGCCAGTAGTAAGGGGCAAACCTACGAGCAGTACTTC. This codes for CASSKGQTYEQYF.

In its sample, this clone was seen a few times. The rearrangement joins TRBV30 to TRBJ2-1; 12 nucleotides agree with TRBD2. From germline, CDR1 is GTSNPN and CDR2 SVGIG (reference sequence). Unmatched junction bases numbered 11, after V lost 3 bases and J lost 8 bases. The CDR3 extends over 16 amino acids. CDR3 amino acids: CAWSAKGLAGGYEQFF. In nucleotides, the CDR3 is TGTGCCTGGAGCGCGAAGGGTCTAGCGGGGGGGTATGAGCAGTTCTTC.